The 13 T cell receptor beta chains in this list originate from one sample, sequenced in a study of shared clonotypes between healthy human individuals. TCRdb keeps only in-frame clones here, not all; method: immunoSEQ multiplex PCR. The sample yields about 480,000 clones, 60% to 80% seen once. The sample comprised PBMCs. These receptors all come from a woman between 35 and 50 years old in good health. Some clones in this sample may be carry-over from other donors' samples.

This clone was seen once. The chain joins TRBV2 to TRBJ2-2; 7 bases map to TRBD2. V shed 8 bases and J 5 bases; nucleotides not matched to a gene: 8. Germline V CDR1 and CDR2: SNHLY, FYNNEI. This CDR3 is 14 amino acids long. CDR3 protein: CASHRLADTGELFF. In DNA form, the CDR3 reads TGTGCCAGCCATAGACTAGCAGATACCGGGGAGCTGTTTTTT.

CDR3 amino acids: CASSHSSGFGANVLTF. DNA for the CDR3: TGTGCCAGCAGCCACTCGTCGGGTTTCGGGGCCAACGTCCTGACTTTC. The chain is built from TRBV4-2 and TRBJ2-6; the D is unclear. This CDR3 has 16 amino acids. Trimming shortened V by 3 bases and J by 4 bases, and 13 bases separated the two germline ends. Germline CDR1 LGHNA, CDR2 YNFKEQ.

A note on this clone: Only one base separates this from a far larger clonotype, so it likely reflects a read error. This CDR3 reads CASSGLAGGYEQYF. CDR3 in DNA: TGTGCCAGCAGTGGACTAGCGGGAGGCTACGAGCAGTACTTC. The rearrangement joins TRBV6-5 to TRBJ2-7; 14 nucleotides align to TRBD2. V dropped 5 bases and J dropped 3; count of bases not matched to a gene: 0. This CDR3 has 14 residues. Per the germline V gene, CDR1 is MNHEY and CDR2 is SVGAGI.

The DNA for the CDR3 is TGTGCCAGCAGTGAAGGCCGACCCACAGATACGCAGTATTTT. This gives the protein CASSEGRPTDTQYF. This chain joins TRBV6-4 and TRBJ2-3; D is uncertain. V gave up 3 bases and J gave up 2 bases, with 9 bases separating them. CDR3 length equals 14 residues. Germline V gives CDR1 MRHNA, CDR2 SNTAGT.

This sequence joins TRBV29-1 and TRBJ2-3; D is ambiguous. The germline CDR1 and CDR2 sequences are SQVTM and ANQGSEA. Trimming removed 1 base from V and 5 bases from J, with 10 bases in between. The CDR3 totals 13 residues. The CDR3 DNA reads TGCAGCGTTGAAGGGGTGGTGGAAGATACGCAGTATTTT. Its protein is CSVEGVVEDTQYF.

The chain recombines TRBV11-2 with TRBJ2-1, with 8 bases aligning to TRBD1. The germline gives CDR1 SGHAT, CDR2 FQNNGV. V dropped 5 bases and J dropped 5; count of bases not matched to a gene: 2. The CDR3 has 13 amino acids. The chain's CDR3 is CASSQDRDNEQFF. CDR3 DNA: TGTGCCAGCAGCCAGGACAGGGACAATGAGCAGTTCTTC.

The chain couples TRBV19 to TRBJ2-7; D is ambiguous. This CDR3 comprises 13 residues. The germline V gene has CDR1 LNHDA and CDR2 SQIVND (reference sequence). V was shortened by 2 bases and J by 3 bases, with 8 bases between the two germline ends. The CDR3: CASSITVGYEQYF. Written as DNA, the CDR3 is TGTGCCAGTAGTATAACGGTGGGCTACGAGCAGTACTTC.

This clone was seen ten or more times. CDR3 in DNA: TGTGCCACCAGCAGAGATCTAGCGGGATGGAATGAGCAGTTCTTC. It encodes CATSRDLAGWNEQFF. This rearrangement joins TRBV15 to TRBJ2-1, with TRBD2 matching 9 bases. Germline loops: CDR1 LNHNV, CDR2 YYDKDF (reference sequence). V shed 0 bases and J 7 bases; nucleotides not matched to a gene: 4. The CDR3 totals 15 residues.

The rearrangement links TRBV6-1 to TRBJ1-1; D remains ambiguous. The CDR3 sequence is 15 residues long. Germline assignment: CDR1 MNHNS and CDR2 SASEGT. V lost 3 bases and J 2 bases, leaving 13 bases between the germline ends. The CDR3 region has the DNA TGTGCCAGCAGTGACGCGCGTCGGGGAAACACTGAAGCTTTCTTT. It is translated as CASSDARRGNTEAFF.

V gene TRBV10-3 combines with J gene TRBJ2-5, with unresolved D. CDR1 is ENHRY, CDR2 SYGVKD, per germline. The V and J ends lost 4 bases and 4 bases respectively, with 10 bases between them. This CDR3 is 13 amino acids long. The chain's CDR3 is CAISGGRPETQYF. The CDR3 bases are TGTGCCATCAGTGGGGGTCGGCCAGAGACCCAGTACTTC.

This clone was counted once. V usage is TRBV7-3 and J usage is TRBJ1-5; D gene ambiguous. V was clipped by 4 bases and J by 4 bases, with 8 bases between them. Germline V gene data show CDR1 as SGHTA and CDR2 as FQGTGA. The CDR3 spans 13 residues. CDR3 nucleotide sequence: TGTGCCAGCAGCTCGGGCCATAATCAGCCCCAGCATTTT. This codes for CASSSGHNQPQHF.

V is TRBV7-8 and J is TRBJ1-4; 8 bases line up with TRBD1. After removal of 1 base from V and 7 bases from J, the junction contained 5 bases not matched to a gene. This CDR3 spans 15 amino acids. Germline V lookup: CDR1 SGHVS, CDR2 FQNEAQ. CDR3 in amino acids: CASSLEGTGTEKLFF. The CDR3 nucleotides are TGTGCCAGCAGCTTAGAAGGGACAGGAACTGAAAAACTGTTTTTT.

This clone was counted once. This chain uses TRBV7-9 with TRBJ2-3, with D maybe TRBD2 (5 bases). Trimming removed 2 bases from V and 2 bases from J, with 8 bases in between. Germline CDR1 is SEHNR and CDR2 is FQNEAQ (reference sequence). This CDR3 is built from 14 residues. For the CDR3, the DNA is TGTGCCAGCAGCTTATCAGCGGACACAGATACGCAGTATTTT. Protein sequence: CASSLSADTDTQYF.